Below, 30 T cell receptor beta chains from the same sample are listed, as sequenced in a study of monozygotic twins with inflammatory bowel disease. Reprocessing the 5' RACE reads, TCRdb reports a single entry for every CDR3 protein and omits DNA. This listing includes fewer than 550,000 distinct CDR3 sequences. The sample consisted of blood. Source of these receptors: a human donor with ulcerative colitis or Crohn's disease, or a healthy co-twin of an affected twin (not recorded which).

The chain couples TRBV15 to TRBJ2-6. The CDR3 covers 14 residues. The germline V gene encodes CDR1 LNHNV and CDR2 YYDKDF (reference sequence). CDR3 loop: CATRSSSGANVLTF.

The chain uses TRBV11-2 and TRBJ2-1; TCRdb reports TRBD2, a call that lacks DNA to check it against. Germline lookup yields CDR1 SGHAT and CDR2 FQNNGV. The CDR3 has 15 amino acids. CDR3: CASSPLRGRDNEQFF.

The chain carries TRBV24-1 and TRBJ2-5. Germline V gene data show CDR1 as KGHDR and CDR2 as SFDVKD. There are 15 residues in the CDR3. CDR3 loop: CATSDFGDNWETQYF.

The chain uses TRBV18 and TRBJ1-1. CDR1 is KGHSH and CDR2 is LQKENI in the germline V gene. The CDR3 runs to 16 residues. This CDR3 reads CASSPPGLQMNTEAFF.

The rearrangement joins TRBV27 to TRBJ2-2; checking the TCRdb D call of TRBD2 is not possible without DNA. CDR1 MNHEY and CDR2 SMNVEV come from the germline V gene (reference sequence). The CDR3 length is 18 residues. CDR3 amino acids: CASRRTSGTPGGTGELFF.

The rearrangement links TRBV20-1 to TRBJ2-3. The CDR3 consists of 13 residues. CDR1 is DFQATT and CDR2 is SNEGSKA in the germline V gene (reference sequence). The CDR3 loop reads CSAPKKRSDTQYF.

The V gene is TRBV7-8, the J gene TRBJ2-2; TCRdb proposes TRBD1, but this gene call is untestable without DNA. The CDR3 length is 15 residues. Germline V gene sequence: CDR1 SGHVS, CDR2 FQNEAQ. CDR3 in amino acids: CASSNRDRASGELFF.

The V gene is TRBV21-1, the J gene TRBJ1-1; there is no DNA to check the TCRdb D call of TRBD1. TRBV21-1 is labeled a pseudogene. This CDR3 contains 17 residues. The CDR3 reads CASSKDGGGQSNTEAFF.

The chain links TRBV28 to TRBJ1-1; TCRdb proposes TRBD1, but this gene call is untestable without DNA. CDR3 length equals 14 residues. CDR1 MDHEN and CDR2 SYDVKM come from the germline V gene. The CDR3 protein is CASSLSDRVSEAFF. Together with reference TRBV28 and TRBJ1-1, the CDR3 gives the full variable domain: DVKVTQSSRYLVKRTGEKVFLECVQDMDHENMFWYRQDPGLGLRLIYFSYDVKMKEKGDIPEGYSVSREKKERFSLILESASTNQTSMYLCASSLSDRVSEAFFGQGTRLTVV.

The rearrangement joins TRBV5-1 to TRBJ2-3; the TCRdb D gene call, TRBD2, has no DNA to confirm it. CDR1 is SGHRS and CDR2 is YFSETQ in the germline V gene. CDR3 length: 15 amino acids. The CDR3: CASSINSGSTDTQYF.

The V gene is TRBV20-1, the J gene TRBJ2-5; the D call from TCRdb, TRBD2, cannot be confirmed without DNA. Germline V gene lookup returns CDR1 DFQATT and CDR2 SNEGSKA (reference sequence). The CDR3 has 15 amino acids. The CDR3 region is CSASTGREARGTQYF.

The chain has TRBV29-1 and TRBJ2-3; TCRdb names TRBD1, which stays unverified in the absence of DNA. The CDR3 is 14 residues long. Germline CDR1 SQVTM, CDR2 ANQGSEA. CDR3 loop: CSPSRQGATDTQYF.

The genes are TRBV7-3 and TRBJ2-1. Germline loops: CDR1 SGHTA, CDR2 FQGTGA. This CDR3 has 15 amino acids. CDR3 region: CASSARSSSYNEQFF.

The V and J genes are TRBV27 and TRBJ2-2; TCRdb's D call of TRBD2 is untestable without DNA. The CDR3 contains 13 residues. Germline V gene data show CDR1 as MNHEY and CDR2 as SMNVEV (reference sequence). The CDR3 loop reads CASNLAGTGELFF.

This sequence joins TRBV28 and TRBJ1-1; there is no DNA to check the TCRdb D call of TRBD1. There are 14 residues in the CDR3. Germline V gives CDR1 MDHEN, CDR2 SYDVKM. The CDR3 spells CASSLSGSGATAFF.

This chain joins TRBV20-1 and TRBJ2-1; the TCRdb D gene call, TRBD1, has no DNA to confirm it. The CDR3 is 13 residues long. Germline CDR1 is DFQATT and CDR2 is SNEGSKA (reference sequence). CDR3 region: CSANRGILNEQFF.

The rearrangement uses TRBV11-1 and TRBJ1-1; TCRdb proposes TRBD1, but this gene call is untestable without DNA. The CDR3 covers 18 residues. CDR1 is SGHAT, CDR2 FQDESV, per germline (reference sequence). The CDR3 protein is CASSLLEKGSRGNTEAFF. The full variable domain, completed using reference TRBV11-1 and TRBJ1-1, is EAEVAQSPRYKITEKSQAVAFWCDPISGHATLYWYRQILGQGPELLVQFQDESVVDDSQLPKDRFSAERLKGVDSTLKIQPAELGDSAMYLCASSLLEKGSRGNTEAFFGQGTRLTVV.

This rearrangement joins TRBV15 to TRBJ2-1. Germline values: CDR1 LNHNV, CDR2 YYDKDF (reference sequence). The CDR3 extends over 16 amino acids. CDR3: CATSRDFSEPYNEQFF. The variable domain in full, completed from reference TRBV15 and TRBJ2-1, reads DAMVIQNPRYQVTQFGKPVTLSCSQTLNHNVMYWYQQKSSQAPKLLFHYYDKDFNNEADTPDNFQSRRPNTSFCFLDIRSPGLGDTAMYLCATSRDFSEPYNEQFFGPGTRLTVL.

The V and J genes are TRBV6-1 and TRBJ1-4. CDR3 length: 15 amino acids. Germline-derived CDR1 and CDR2 are MNHNS and SASEGT. The CDR3 reads CASRGSGATNEKLFF.

The chain carries TRBV7-6 and TRBJ2-1. CDR1 and CDR2 (germline): SGHVS, FNYEAQ. This CDR3 contains 14 residues. The CDR3 protein is CASSLYKANNEQFF.

The chain uses TRBV9 and TRBJ2-1; TCRdb designates TRBD2, a call that cannot be tested without DNA. The length of the CDR3 is 20 residues. Germline values: CDR1 SGDLS, CDR2 YYNGEE. CDR3 sequence reads: CASSPPLHTSGRTHRGEQFF.

V is TRBV7-2 and J is TRBJ2-2; TCRdb selects TRBD1, and the lack of DNA leaves this call unchecked. Germline values: CDR1 SGHTA, CDR2 FQGNSA. The CDR3 spans 14 residues. The CDR3 loop is CAGSFQGHTGELFF.

V usage is TRBV28 and J usage is TRBJ1-2; TCRdb's assignment of TRBD1 cannot be checked, as there is no DNA. CDR3 size: 14 residues. Germline CDR1 and CDR2: MDHEN and SYDVKM. CDR3: CASSLSRTEYGYTF.

The V call is TRBV30, the J call TRBJ1-4; TCRdb's assignment of TRBD1 cannot be checked, as there is no DNA. This CDR3 comprises 13 residues. The germline CDR1 and CDR2 sequences are GTSNPN and SVGIG (reference sequence). CDR3 residues: CAWSTGTDEKLFF. The whole variable domain, filled in from reference TRBV30 and TRBJ1-4, reads SQTIHQWPATLVQPVGSPLSLECTVEGTSNPNLYWYRQAAGRGLQLLFYSVGIGQISSEVPQNLSASRPQDRQFILSSKKLLLSDSGFYLCAWSTGTDEKLFFGSGTQLSVL.

This chain uses TRBV20-1 with TRBJ1-1; the D call of TRBD1 rests on TCRdb alone, since no DNA is present to check it. This CDR3 has 13 residues. The germline V gene encodes CDR1 DFQATT and CDR2 SNEGSKA (reference sequence). Here the CDR3 reads CSAERGRDPEAFF.

The chain links TRBV6-1 to TRBJ2-6. This CDR3 comprises 13 residues. From germline, CDR1 is MNHNS and CDR2 SASEGT. The CDR3 reads CASASSGANVLTF.

The chain couples TRBV7-2 to TRBJ2-2. Germline CDR1 and CDR2: SGHTA and FQGNSA. CDR3 size: 15 residues. The CDR3 is CASSLDGERGGELFF.

V and J are TRBV5-6 and TRBJ2-3; TCRdb selects TRBD2, and the lack of DNA leaves this call unchecked. The CDR3 covers 15 residues. CDR1 and CDR2 (germline): SGHDT, YYEEEE. This chain's CDR3 is CASVTAGGSTDTQYF.

The V call is TRBV5-4, the J call TRBJ2-3; the TRBD2 assignment by TCRdb is unverifiable without DNA. The CDR3 is made up of 16 amino acids. CDR1 is SGHNT, CDR2 YYREEE, per germline (reference sequence). CDR3 in amino acids: CASSLRIAGGTDTQYF. Together with reference TRBV5-4 and TRBJ2-3, the CDR3 gives the full variable domain: ETGVTQSPTHLIKTRGQQVTLRCSSQSGHNTVSWYQQALGQGPQFIFQYYREEENGRGNFPPRFSGLQFPNYSSELNVNALELDDSALYLCASSLRIAGGTDTQYFGPGTRLTVL.

This chain uses TRBV27 with TRBJ2-6. The CDR3 covers 13 residues. The germline gives CDR1 MNHEY, CDR2 SMNVEV (reference sequence). CDR3 protein: CASSWGGANVLTF.